This is a list of T cell receptor beta chains from one sample in a study of CD8+CD57+ T cells in acquired aplastic anemia. Each CDR3 protein gets one entry after TCRdb re-called the reads with MiXCR. The sample records 250,000 or so distinct CDR3 sequences, around 46% being singletons. Source material: sorted CD4+, CD8+, or CD8+CD57+ T cells (not recorded which) from PBMCs. These TCRs come from a human donor with aplastic anemia. Each CDR3 is given with its conserved first and last residue. The D gene is left open where the match is weak. Only some rows state a clone size, as once, few, many or a class for expanded clones.

J gene | clone size | D gene | V gene | CDR3 DNA | CDR3 protein
TRBJ2-7 | NA | TRBD2 | TRBV10-1 | TGCGCCAGCAGTGAGTCAGCGGGAGGTGGTTACGAGCAGTACTTC | CASSESAGGGYEQYF
TRBJ1-2 | NA | TRBD1 | TRBV7-9 | TGTGCCAGCAGCTTAGTGACAGGGTTCGAGGGCTACACCTTC | CASSLVTGFEGYTF
TRBJ2-7 | NA | TRBD2 | TRBV10-3 | TGTGCCATCAGTGAGTTAAGCGGGGGATACGAGCAGTACTTC | CAISELSGGYEQYF
TRBJ1-5 | few | NA | TRBV27 | TGTGCCAGCAGTCAACAGGGAGGCAATCAGCCCCAGCATTTT | CASSQQGGNQPQHF
TRBJ1-1 | once | NA | TRBV20-1 | TGCAGTGCTAGAGATAGACAGGAGGTAGTCATGAACACTGAAGCTTTCTTT | CSARDRQEVVMNTEAFF
TRBJ2-7 | once | NA | TRBV2 | TGTGCCAGCAGTTCCACCCCCTACGAGCAGTACTTC | CASSSTPYEQYF
TRBJ1-6 | NA | TRBD1 | TRBV7-6 | TGTGCCGGCAGCTCGGACAGGGGACTTTCACCCCTCCACTTT | CAGSSDRGLSPLHF
TRBJ2-7 | many | TRBD2 | TRBV7-9 | TGTGCCAGCAGCGGAGACGGGGGGTCTGCCTACGAGCAGTACTTC | CASSGDGGSAYEQYF
TRBJ2-5 | NA | NA | TRBV19 | TGTGCCAGTACTCACTCGAGGGGGGAGACCCAGTACTTC | CASTHSRGETQYF
TRBJ2-1 | many | NA | TRBV9 | TGTGCCAGCAGCGTCGACTCCCTCGATGAGCAGTTCTTC | CASSVDSLDEQFF